This T cell receptor (beta chain) originates from a study of blood T cell repertoires in COVID-19. For the study at large: T cells, B-cell-depleted T cells, or PBMCs provided the cDNA or gDNA that served as material.

The CDR3 contains 13 residues. CDR1 and CDR2 from the germline V gene are SGHRS and YFSETQ. The J segment lost 5 bases and the V segment lost 9 bases, leaving 8 bases of the junction unmatched. TCRdb keeps only in-frame clones here, not all; method: immunoSEQ multiplex PCR. The sample has 250,000 to 400,000 clones, about 87% seen once. This clone was detected once. The sample consisted of peripheral blood. The chain uses TRBV5-1 and TRBJ1-1; 9 bases map to TRBD1. The clonotype was recovered from a woman in her 30s with COVID-19, enrolled during active disease. CDR3: CATRTGEGTEAFF. For the CDR3, the DNA is TGCGCCACCAGGACAGGGGAGGGGACTGAAGCTTTCTTT.